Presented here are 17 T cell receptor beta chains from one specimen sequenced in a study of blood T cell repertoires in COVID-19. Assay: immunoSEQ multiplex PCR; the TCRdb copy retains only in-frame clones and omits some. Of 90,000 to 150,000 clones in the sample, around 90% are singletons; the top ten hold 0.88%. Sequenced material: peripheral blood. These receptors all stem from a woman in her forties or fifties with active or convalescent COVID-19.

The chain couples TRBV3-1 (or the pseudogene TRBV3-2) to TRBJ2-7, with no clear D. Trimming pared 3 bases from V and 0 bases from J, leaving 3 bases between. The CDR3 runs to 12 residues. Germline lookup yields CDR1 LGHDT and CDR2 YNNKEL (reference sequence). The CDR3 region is CASSHRSYEQYF. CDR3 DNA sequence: TGTGCCAGCAGCCATCGCTCCTACGAGCAGTACTTC.

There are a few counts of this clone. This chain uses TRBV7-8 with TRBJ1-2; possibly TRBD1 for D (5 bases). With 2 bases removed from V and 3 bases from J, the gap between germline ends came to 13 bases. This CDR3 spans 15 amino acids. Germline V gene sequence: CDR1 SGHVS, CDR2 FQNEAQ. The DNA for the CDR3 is TGTGCCAGCAGCTTATATCGGGGGTCTGACTATGGCTACACCTTC. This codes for CASSLYRGSDYGYTF.

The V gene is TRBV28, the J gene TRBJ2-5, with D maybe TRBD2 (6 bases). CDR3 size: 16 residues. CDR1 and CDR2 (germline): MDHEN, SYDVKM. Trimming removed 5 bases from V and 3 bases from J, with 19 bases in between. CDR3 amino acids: CASSPPPGGTEETQYF. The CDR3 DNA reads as TGTGCCAGCAGTCCACCTCCCGGAGGGACCGAAGAGACCCAGTACTTC.

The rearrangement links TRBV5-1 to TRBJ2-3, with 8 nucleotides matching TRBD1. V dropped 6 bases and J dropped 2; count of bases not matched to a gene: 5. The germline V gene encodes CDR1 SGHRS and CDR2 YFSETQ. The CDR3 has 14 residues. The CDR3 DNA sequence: TGCGCCAGCATACAGGGGGAGCTCACAGATACGCAGTATTTT. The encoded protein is CASIQGELTDTQYF.

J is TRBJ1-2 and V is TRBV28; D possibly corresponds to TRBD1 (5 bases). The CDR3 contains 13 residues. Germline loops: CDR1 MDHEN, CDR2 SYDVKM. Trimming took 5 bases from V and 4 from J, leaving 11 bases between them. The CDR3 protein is CASSDTGPYGYTF. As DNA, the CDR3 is TGTGCCAGCAGTGATACAGGCCCCTATGGCTACACCTTC.

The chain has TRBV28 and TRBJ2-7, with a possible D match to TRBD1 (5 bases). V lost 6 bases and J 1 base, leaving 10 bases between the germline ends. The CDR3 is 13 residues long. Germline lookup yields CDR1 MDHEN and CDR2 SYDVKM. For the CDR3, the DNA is TGTGCCAGCAGCGGACATGCTTCCTACGAGCAGTACTTC. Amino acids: CASSGHASYEQYF.

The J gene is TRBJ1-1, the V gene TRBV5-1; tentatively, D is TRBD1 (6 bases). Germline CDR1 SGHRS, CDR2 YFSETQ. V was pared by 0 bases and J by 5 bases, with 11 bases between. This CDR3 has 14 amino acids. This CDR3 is CASSLARQGTEAFF. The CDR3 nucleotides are TGCGCCAGCAGCTTGGCCAGGCAGGGGACTGAAGCTTTCTTT.

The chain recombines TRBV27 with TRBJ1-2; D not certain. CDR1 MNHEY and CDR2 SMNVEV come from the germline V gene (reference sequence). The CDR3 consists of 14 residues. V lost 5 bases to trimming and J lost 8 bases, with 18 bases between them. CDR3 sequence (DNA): TGTGCCAGCAGTCCCACCCGGGGATACGTGGGCTACACCTTC. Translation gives CASSPTRGYVGYTF.

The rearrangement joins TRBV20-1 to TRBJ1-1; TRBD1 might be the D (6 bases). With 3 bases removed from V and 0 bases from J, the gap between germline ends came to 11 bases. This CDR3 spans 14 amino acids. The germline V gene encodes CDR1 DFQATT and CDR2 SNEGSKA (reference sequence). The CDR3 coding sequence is TGCAGTGCTAGTGTGGGGGCCGTGAACACTGAAGCTTTCTTT. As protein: CSASVGAVNTEAFF.

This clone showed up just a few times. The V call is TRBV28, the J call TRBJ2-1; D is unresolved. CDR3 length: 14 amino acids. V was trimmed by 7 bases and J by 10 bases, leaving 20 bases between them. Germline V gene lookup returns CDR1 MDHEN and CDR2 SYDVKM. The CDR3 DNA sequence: TGTGCCAGCACCATTCCGGAAGGAGCCCAAGAGCAGTTCTTC. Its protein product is CASTIPEGAQEQFF.

The CDR3 region is CASSLGQGRSEYF. The CDR3 coding sequence is TGTGCCAGCAGCTTGGGACAGGGGCGGTCTGAGTATTTT. V and J are TRBV5-6 and TRBJ2-3; 8 nucleotides match TRBD1. The CDR3 spans 13 residues. Germline V gene sequence: CDR1 SGHDT, CDR2 YYEEEE. J gave up 13 bases and V 0 bases, and 7 bases lay outside the gene matches.

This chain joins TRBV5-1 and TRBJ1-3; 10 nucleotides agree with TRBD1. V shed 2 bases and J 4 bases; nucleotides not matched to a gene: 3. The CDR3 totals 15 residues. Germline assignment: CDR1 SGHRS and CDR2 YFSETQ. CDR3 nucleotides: TGCGCCAGCAGCTTAGGGACAGGGGACGGAAACACCATATATTTT. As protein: CASSLGTGDGNTIYF.

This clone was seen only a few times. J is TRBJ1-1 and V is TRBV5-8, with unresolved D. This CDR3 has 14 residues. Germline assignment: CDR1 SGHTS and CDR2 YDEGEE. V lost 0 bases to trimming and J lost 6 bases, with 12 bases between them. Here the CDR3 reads CASSLDTREPEAFF. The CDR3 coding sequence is TGTGCCAGCAGCTTGGACACCCGGGAACCTGAAGCTTTCTTT.

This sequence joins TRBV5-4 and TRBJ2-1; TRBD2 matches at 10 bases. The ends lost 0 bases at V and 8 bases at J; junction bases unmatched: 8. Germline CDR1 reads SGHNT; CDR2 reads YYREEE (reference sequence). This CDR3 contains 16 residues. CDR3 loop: CASSLAPLAGVDEQFF. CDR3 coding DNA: TGTGCCAGCAGCTTGGCTCCGCTAGCGGGAGTAGATGAGCAGTTCTTC.

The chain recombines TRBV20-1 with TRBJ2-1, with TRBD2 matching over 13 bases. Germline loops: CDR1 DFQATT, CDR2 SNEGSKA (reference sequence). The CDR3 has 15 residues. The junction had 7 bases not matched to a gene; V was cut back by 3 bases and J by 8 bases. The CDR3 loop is CSASRGLAGMHEQFF. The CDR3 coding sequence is TGCAGTGCTAGTCGGGGACTAGCGGGGATGCATGAGCAGTTCTTC.

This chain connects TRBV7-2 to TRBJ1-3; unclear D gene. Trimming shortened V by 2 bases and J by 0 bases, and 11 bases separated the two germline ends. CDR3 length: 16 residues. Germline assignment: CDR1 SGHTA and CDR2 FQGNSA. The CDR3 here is CASSLSAPGSGNTIYF. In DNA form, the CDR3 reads TGTGCCAGCAGCTTAAGTGCCCCAGGCTCTGGAAACACCATATATTTT.

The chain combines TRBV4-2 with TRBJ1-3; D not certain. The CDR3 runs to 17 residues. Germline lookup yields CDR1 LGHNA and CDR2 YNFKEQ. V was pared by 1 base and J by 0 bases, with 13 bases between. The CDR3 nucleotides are TGTGCCAGCAGCCAAGTACTCTACGGAGCCTCTGGAAACACCATATATTTT. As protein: CASSQVLYGASGNTIYF.